What follows describes a single T cell receptor (beta chain). Its antigen is still unknown. Time point here: newly diagnosed GD, antithyroid drugs for less than 3 months. With RNA extracted from PBMCs as input, the TCR library was made. This sample was included in a study of regulatory T cells in long-lasting Graves disease. Overall study results and limits: The study found TRBV28, TRBJ1-2 and TRBJ2-5 favored in persistent disease. Those with persistent Graves' had less TCR diversity than newly diagnosed patients.

The V and J ends lost 4 bases and 2 bases respectively, with 12 bases between them. CDR3 length: 15 residues. The germline gives CDR1 SGDLS, CDR2 YYNGEE. The authors built TCR beta libraries using iRepertoire HTBI primers and Arm-PCR of CDR3 regions. TCRdb re-derived calls from the multiplex PCR reads in MiXCR, one entry per CDR3 protein. The profile shows 370,000 or so distinct CDR3 sequences, around 15% of them singletons. The same data also contributed to another study, on T cells in Graves' hyperthyroidism and ophthalmopathy. Per that paper: Clinical symptoms, serum thyroxine, TRAb, thyroid ultrasound and orbital computed tomography informed diagnoses. Primed by the HTBI set, a first-round RT-PCR was run on the TCR CDR3.

This material consisted of peripheral blood mononuclear cells (PBMCs), taken at new diagnosis, from a patient treated with antithyroid drugs. This rearrangement joins TRBV9 to TRBJ1-4, with D unresolved. This TCR came from a woman aged 18-29 years with Graves disease. In DNA, the CDR3 is TGTGCCAGCAGCAGCGTAGGTGTCACTAATGAAAAACTGTTTTTT. The encoded protein is CASSSVGVTNEKLFF.